This is a list of T cell receptor beta chains from one sample in a study of CD8+CD57+ T cells in acquired aplastic anemia. TCRdb re-called the reads through MiXCR, storing one row per CDR3 protein. The table lists about 160,000 distinct CDR3 sequences, 70% to 75% of them singletons. Sample: sorted CD4+, CD8+, or CD8+CD57+ T cells (not recorded which) from PBMCs. The receptors shown here come from a human donor with aplastic anemia. The conserved cysteine and the conserved F or W are not part of the CDR3 here. Each record gives: clone size, J gene, V gene, CDR3 protein. Clone sizes are given selectively: once, few, many, or a class where the clone is expanded.

once,TRBJ1-2,TRBV9,ASSAGTDNYGYT
NA,TRBJ2-2,TRBV5-6,ASSSPSSRLRELF
NA,TRBJ1-1,TRBV7-8,ASSFGGAGVNTEAF
few,TRBJ2-1,TRBV7-8,ASSTGTSGEQF
NA,TRBJ2-2,TRBV10-3,AIRDQGGGELF
NA,TRBJ2-7,TRBV12-3/TRBV12-4,ASMPTGEYYEQY
NA,TRBJ2-5,TRBV10-2,ASSDLAEYQETQY
few,TRBJ2-7,TRBV5-1,ASSFSRQAGEQY
NA,TRBJ1-5,TRBV10-3,ASSVGEGAGGQPQH
NA,TRBJ1-6,TRBV7-9,ASLPWAGSSDSPLH
NA,TRBJ1-1,TRBV2,ASMGQVRTEAF
NA,TRBJ2-1,TRBV4-1,ASSHARSGAYFNEQF
NA,TRBJ2-1,TRBV2,ASSDPITGQGNNEQF
NA,TRBJ2-5,TRBV7-8,ASSPRGQQETQY
NA,TRBJ2-3,TRBV20-1,SDSAGDTDTQY
NA,TRBJ2-7,TRBV19,ASSIGTGNHEQY
NA,TRBJ1-6,TRBV9,ASSQGQGPNSPLH
NA,TRBJ2-3,TRBV10-3,AISGDLQGRTDTQY
once,TRBJ2-7,TRBV7-9,ASSYKRTSGTGKYEQY
NA,TRBJ2-5,TRBV29-1,SVEWETQY
NA,TRBJ2-5,TRBV19,ARSLQETQY
NA,TRBJ2-5,TRBV20-1,SAQPEGEAGTQY
few,TRBJ1-1,TRBV6-6,AISEDLGGENTEAF
NA,TRBJ2-3,TRBV29-1,SVEASGRGGGTDTQY
NA,TRBJ1-1,TRBV7-9,ASNPGRGNAHNTEAF
NA,TRBJ2-1,TRBV2,ASSEKARGWEQF
NA,TRBJ2-3,TRBV5-1,ASSSLHGLAGGGGTQY
NA,TRBJ2-3,TRBV6-4,ASSVAGGRDTQY
NA,TRBJ2-3,TRBV5-1,ASSLEGRGPRDTQY
few,TRBJ2-1,TRBV5-1,ASSLASGTGYNEQF
NA,TRBJ2-5,TRBV2,ASSLTGGARETQY
NA,TRBJ2-1,TRBV7-2,ASSLEGGGLSSYNEQF
many,TRBJ2-3,TRBV2,ASSEEAFVTSGFTDTQY
many,TRBJ1-1,TRBV6-4,ASSEGTTEAF
NA,TRBJ2-5,TRBV20-1,SANRLAGKETQY
NA,TRBJ2-2,TRBV7-9,ASSLAVGRRLNTGELF
NA,TRBJ2-7,TRBV13,ASSRGGPYEQY
once,TRBJ1-2,TRBV12-3/TRBV12-4,ASNADRGNGYT
once,TRBJ1-2,TRBV2,ASSGGRGDYGYT
few,TRBJ1-2,TRBV7-9,ASSLGGTGSFGYT
NA,TRBJ2-5,TRBV7-9,ASSLDTHRRETQY
once,TRBJ1-2,TRBV11-2,ASSAGTGAQGYT
NA,TRBJ1-1,TRBV12-3/TRBV12-4,ASRLQGMNTEAF